This T cell receptor (beta chain) emerged from a study of memory CD4+ T cells and cytomegalovirus serostatus. Whole-study results and caveats: Median bootstrapped AUC for CMV status was roughly 0.95 originally, 0.9 to 0.93 US-trained.

The method was immunoSEQ multiplex PCR; TCRdb's version includes in-frame clones alone and lacks a portion of them. The table lists about 31,000 clones, around 74% of them singletons. The sort gate was single viable CD3+CD4+CD8-CD45RO+ cells for memory CD4+ T cells. As concerns this clone: Antigen: not known.

Germline V lookup: CDR1 SGHTS, CDR2 YDEGEE. The germline V and J ends were trimmed by 0 bases and 1 base, with 7 bases remaining between them. The CDR3 spans 14 residues. The specimen sequenced was memory CD4+ T cells from blood. This receptor was identified in an adult in good health and CMV-seronegative. Some clones in this sample may be carry-over from other donors' samples. The chain is built from TRBV5-8 and TRBJ1-1; D is unresolved. The CDR3 spells CASSLAWGNTEAFF. The CDR3 region has the DNA TGTGCCAGCAGCTTGGCCTGGGGGAACACTGAAGCTTTCTTT.